This T cell receptor beta chain was sequenced for a study of kidney transplant recipient with SARS-CoV-2 infection. This clonotype was recorded many times. TCRdb passed the reads through MiXCR, listing each CDR3 protein once. This sample carries 250,000 or so distinct CDR3 sequences, about 28% of them seen once, and the ten largest clones take roughly 7%. Germline-derived CDR1 and CDR2 are KGHDR and SFDVKD. The ends lost 6 bases at V and 4 bases at J; junction bases unmatched: 8. The CDR3 has 16 residues. This sequence was found in a male patient younger than 45 who had COVID-19 and was a kidney transplant recipient. Some T cells may originate from the graft donor. The sample in question was a blood sample, obtained at baseline and between days 110 and 120 from a kidney transplant recipient. The chain combines TRBV24-1 with TRBJ2-1; 10 nucleotides align to TRBD2. CDR3 amino acids: CATSRFTSGDYNEQFF. In DNA form, the CDR3 reads TGTGCCACCAGTCGCTTTACTAGCGGGGATTACAATGAGCAGTTCTTC.